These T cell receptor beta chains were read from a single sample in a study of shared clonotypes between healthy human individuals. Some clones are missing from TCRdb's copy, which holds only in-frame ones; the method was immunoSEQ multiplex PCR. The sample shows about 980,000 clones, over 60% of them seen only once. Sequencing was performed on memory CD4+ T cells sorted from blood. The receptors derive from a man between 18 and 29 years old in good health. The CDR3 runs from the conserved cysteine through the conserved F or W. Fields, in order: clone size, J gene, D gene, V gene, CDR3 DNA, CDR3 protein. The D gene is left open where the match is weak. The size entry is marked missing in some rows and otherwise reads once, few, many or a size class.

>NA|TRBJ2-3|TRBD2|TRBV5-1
TGCGCCAGCAGCTTGGAAGCGGGAGTTTTAAATACGCAGTATTTT
CASSLEAGVLNTQYF
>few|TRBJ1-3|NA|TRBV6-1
TGTGCCAGCAGAGAAGTGTACTCTGGAAACACCATATATTTT
CASREVYSGNTIYF
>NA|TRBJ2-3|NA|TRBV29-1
TGCAGCTCCAGGACCGGGGCATTCACAGATACGCAGTATTTT
CSSRTGAFTDTQYF
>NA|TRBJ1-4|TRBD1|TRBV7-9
TGTGCCAGCAGCTCCGGGACAGGTAGTAATGAAAAACTGTTTTTT
CASSSGTGSNEKLFF
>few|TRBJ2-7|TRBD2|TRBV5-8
TGTGCCAGCAGCTGGACTAGCCACGAGCAGTACTTC
CASSWTSHEQYF
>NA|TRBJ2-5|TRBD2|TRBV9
TGTGCCAGCAGCATTACGACTAGCGGGGGGGCTCAGACCCAGTACTTC
CASSITTSGGAQTQYF
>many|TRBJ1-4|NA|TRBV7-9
TGTGCCAGCAGCCCGGGACTCTCAACTAATGAAAAACTGTTTTTT
CASSPGLSTNEKLFF
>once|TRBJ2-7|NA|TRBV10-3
TGTGCCATCAGTGTCGCTGGGGGAAGAAGCTACGAGCAGTACTTC
CAISVAGGRSYEQYF
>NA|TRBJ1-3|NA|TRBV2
TGTGCCAGCGTGGGGTGGGTTCAGTTCTCTGGAAACACCATATATTTT
CASVGWVQFSGNTIYF
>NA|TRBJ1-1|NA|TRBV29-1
TGCAGCGTTGAAATGACAGGTTTGAACACTGAAGCTTTCTTT
CSVEMTGLNTEAFF
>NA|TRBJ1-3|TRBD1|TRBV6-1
TGTGCCACCCTACAGGGGGCTGGAAACACCATATATTTT
CATLQGAGNTIYF
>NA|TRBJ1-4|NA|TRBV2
TGTGCCAGCAGGGACCCTAATGAAAAACTGTTTTTT
CASRDPNEKLFF
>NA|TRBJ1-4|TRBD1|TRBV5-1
TGCGCCAGCAGCTTAGGGGGCCCTAATGAAAAACTGTTTTTT
CASSLGGPNEKLFF
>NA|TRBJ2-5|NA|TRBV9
TGTGCCAGCAGCGTAGGCCTAGTAGGGGGGGAGACCCAGTACTTC
CASSVGLVGGETQYF
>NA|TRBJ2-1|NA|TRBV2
TGTGCCAGCGTGGACCCTCAGGGTGAGCAGTTCTTC
CASVDPQGEQFF
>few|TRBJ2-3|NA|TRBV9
TGTGCCAGCAGCGTAGGGGCTAGCATTACAGATACGCAGTATTTT
CASSVGASITDTQYF
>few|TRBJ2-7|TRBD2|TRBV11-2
TGTGCGAGTAGCGGGGGAGGCTACGAGCAGTACTTC
CASSGGGYEQYF
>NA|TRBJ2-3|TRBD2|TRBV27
TGTGCCAGCAGTTTATCGGGCTTCAGCGGGGGGGTGAGGGATACGCAGTATTTT
CASSLSGFSGGVRDTQYF
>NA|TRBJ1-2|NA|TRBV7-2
TGTGCCAGCAGCGCGGGGACCTCTGCTGGATTTGGCTACACCTTC
CASSAGTSAGFGYTF
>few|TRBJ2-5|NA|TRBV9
TGTGCCAGCAGCGTATCGGGGGCCCAGGTAGAGACCCAGTACTTC
CASSVSGAQVETQYF
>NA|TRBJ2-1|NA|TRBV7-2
TGTGCCAGCAGCTTAGGGGGGGATAGATACAATGAGCAGTTCTTC
CASSLGGDRYNEQFF
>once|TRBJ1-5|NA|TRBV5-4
TGTGCCAGCAGCTTGCAGGGGAAAAGCAATCAGCCCCAGCATTTT
CASSLQGKSNQPQHF
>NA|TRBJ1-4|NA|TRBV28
TGTGCCAGCAGTTCGGGTTGGCGAGGTAATGAAAAACTGTTTTTT
CASSSGWRGNEKLFF
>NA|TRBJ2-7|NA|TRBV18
TGTGCCAGCTCACCAGGGGGCCGGACCTACGAGCAGTACTTC
CASSPGGRTYEQYF
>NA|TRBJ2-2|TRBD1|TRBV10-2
TGCGCCAGCAGTTGGGGGACAGACACCGGGGAGCTGTTTTTT
CASSWGTDTGELFF
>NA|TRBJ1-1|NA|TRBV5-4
TGTGCCAGCAGCCCTCAAACCGACAGGTCGGCTGAAGCTTTCTTT
CASSPQTDRSAEAFF
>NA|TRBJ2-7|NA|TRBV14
TGTGCCAGCAGCCAAGGGGGAAGGCAGTACTTC
CASSQGGRQYF
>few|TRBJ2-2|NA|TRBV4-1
TGCGCCAGCAGCCAATACGACACGAACACCGGGGAGCTGTTTTTT
CASSQYDTNTGELFF
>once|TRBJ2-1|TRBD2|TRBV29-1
TGCAGCGTTGAAAAGGGACTAGCCGGGAATGAGCAGTTCTTC
CSVEKGLAGNEQFF
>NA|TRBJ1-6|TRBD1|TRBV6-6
TGTGCCAGCAGTTACGAATGGGACAGGGTCACGCTTTTC
CASSYEWDRVTLF
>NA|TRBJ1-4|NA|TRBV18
TGTGCCAGCTCCCGAGTCGGAGCGGCAACTAATGAAAAACTGTTTTTT
CASSRVGAATNEKLFF
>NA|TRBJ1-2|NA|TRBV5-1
TGCGCCAGCAGCTTGGTAAATCAGGGGACCTATGGCTACACCTTC
CASSLVNQGTYGYTF
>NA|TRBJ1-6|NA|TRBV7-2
TGTGCCAGCTCGAATAGAGGACAGAATAATTCACCCCTCCACTTT
CASSNRGQNNSPLHF
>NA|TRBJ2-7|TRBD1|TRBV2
TGTGCCAGCAGTGCGACAGGGTTGGGTGGTAACGAGCAGTACTTC
CASSATGLGGNEQYF
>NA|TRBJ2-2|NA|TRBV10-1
TGCGCCAGCAGTGATAGGGGGAACACCGGGGAGCTGTTTTTT
CASSDRGNTGELFF
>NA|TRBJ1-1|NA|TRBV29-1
TGCAGCGCCGCCGCAGGGGCCACTGAAGCTTTCTTT
CSAAAGATEAFF
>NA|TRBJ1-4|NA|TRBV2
TGTGCCAGCATTCCACCGGGGGGTGGAAATGAAAAACTGTTTTTT
CASIPPGGGNEKLFF
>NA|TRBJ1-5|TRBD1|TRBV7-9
TGTGCCAGCAGCTTAGCGACAGGGGCTGGAGAGCAGCCCCAGCATTTT
CASSLATGAGEQPQHF
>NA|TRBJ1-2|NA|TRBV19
TGTGCCAGTAGTATAGCTAACCCAAGTCAAATCGGAACCTTC
CASSIANPSQIGTF
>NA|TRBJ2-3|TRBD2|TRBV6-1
TGTGCCAGCAGTGAGGAGAGCGGGGGAGTTCCTACGCAGTATTTT
CASSEESGGVPTQYF
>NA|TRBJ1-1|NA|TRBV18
TGTGCCAGCTCACAGGGACTGACGAACACTGAAGCTTTCTTT
CASSQGLTNTEAFF
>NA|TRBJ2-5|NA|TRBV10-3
TGTGCCATCAGGGACTTAGAGACCCAGTACTTC
CAIRDLETQYF
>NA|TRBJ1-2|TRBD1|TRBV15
TGTGCCACCAGCAGAGTTATAACAGGGGAAGGAAACTATGGCTACACCTTC
CATSRVITGEGNYGYTF
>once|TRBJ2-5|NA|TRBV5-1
TGCGCCAGCAGCGGGGAGGCTAGGGAGACCCAGTACTTC
CASSGEARETQYF
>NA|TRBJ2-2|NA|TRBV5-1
TGCGCCAGCAGCTTGGAAGCAGGGGCTAGGTTGAACACCGGGGAGCTGTTTTTT
CASSLEAGARLNTGELFF
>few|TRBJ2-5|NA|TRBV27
TGTGCCAGCAACCTAGGGCCTGGCGAGACCCAGTACTTC
CASNLGPGETQYF
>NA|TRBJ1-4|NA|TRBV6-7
TGTGCCAGAGGGGAGGTATTAGAAAAACTGTTTTTT
CARGEVLEKLFF
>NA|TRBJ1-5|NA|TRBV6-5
TGTGCCAGCAGCCCAGGGGTAAGAAGCAATCAGCCCCAGCATTTT
CASSPGVRSNQPQHF
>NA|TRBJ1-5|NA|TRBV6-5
TGTGCCAGCAGTTACTCGGGAACGGGACGGCAGCCCCAGCATTTT
CASSYSGTGRQPQHF
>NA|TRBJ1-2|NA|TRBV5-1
TGCGCCAGCAGCTTGGGCGGGGGCGGCGGCTACACCTTC
CASSLGGGGGYTF
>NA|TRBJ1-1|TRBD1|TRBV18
TGTGCCAGCTCACCTACCTGGGACAGCACTGAAGCTTTCTTT
CASSPTWDSTEAFF
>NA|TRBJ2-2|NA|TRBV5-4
TGTGCCAGCAGCTTGGAGGGCAGGGCTAACACCGGGGAGCTGTTTTTT
CASSLEGRANTGELFF
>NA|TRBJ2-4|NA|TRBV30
TGTGCCTGGGGGAAGGAGTTAGCCAAAAACATTCAGTACTTC
CAWGKELAKNIQYF
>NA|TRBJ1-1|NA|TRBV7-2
TGTGCCAGCAGCTTATACAGGGACACTGAAGCTTTCTTT
CASSLYRDTEAFF
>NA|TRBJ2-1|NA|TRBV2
TGTGCCAGCAGATACAATGAGCAGTTCTTC
CASRYNEQFF
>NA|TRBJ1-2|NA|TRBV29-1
TGCAGCGTTGAACCCGGGGGTGGAAGCTACACCTTC
CSVEPGGGSYTF
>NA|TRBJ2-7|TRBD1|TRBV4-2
TGTGCCAGCAGCCAGCCGGGACAGGGGCACGAGCAGTACTTC
CASSQPGQGHEQYF
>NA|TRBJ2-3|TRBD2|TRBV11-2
TGTGCCAGCAGCCCAGTAGCGGGAAGGTCAGATACGCAGTATTTT
CASSPVAGRSDTQYF
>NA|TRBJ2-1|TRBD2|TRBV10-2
TGCGCCAGCGGGACTAGCGGGGCTAGCTCCTACAATGAGCAGTTCTTC
CASGTSGASSYNEQFF